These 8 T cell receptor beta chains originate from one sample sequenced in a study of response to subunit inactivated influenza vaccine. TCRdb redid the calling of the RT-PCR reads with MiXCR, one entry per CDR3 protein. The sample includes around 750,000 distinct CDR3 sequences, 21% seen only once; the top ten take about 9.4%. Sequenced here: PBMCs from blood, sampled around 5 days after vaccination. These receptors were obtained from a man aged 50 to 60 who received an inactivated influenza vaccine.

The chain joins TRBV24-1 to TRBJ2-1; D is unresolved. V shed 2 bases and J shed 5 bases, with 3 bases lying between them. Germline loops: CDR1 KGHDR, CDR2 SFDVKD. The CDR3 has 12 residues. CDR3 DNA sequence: TGTGCCACCAGTGATTCGGACAATGAGCAGTTCTTC. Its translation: CATSDSDNEQFF.

Written as DNA, the CDR3 is TGTGCCAGCAGCACCTATCGGGACAGGGGGACCAGCAATCAGCCCCAGCATTTT. It yields the protein CASSTYRDRGTSNQPQHF. V usage is TRBV6-2 or TRBV6-3 and J usage is TRBJ1-5, with 11 bases matching TRBD1. V was clipped by 6 bases and J by 1 base; unmatched bases: 11. This CDR3 is 18 amino acids long. Germline V gives CDR1 MNHEY, CDR2 SVGEGT.

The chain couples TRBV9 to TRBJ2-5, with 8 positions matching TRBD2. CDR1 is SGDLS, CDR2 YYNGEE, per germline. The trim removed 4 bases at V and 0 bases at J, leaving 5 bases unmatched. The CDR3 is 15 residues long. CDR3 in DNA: TGTGCCAGCAGCCTGCAAGCGGGGGACCAAGAGACCCAGTACTTC. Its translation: CASSLQAGDQETQYF.

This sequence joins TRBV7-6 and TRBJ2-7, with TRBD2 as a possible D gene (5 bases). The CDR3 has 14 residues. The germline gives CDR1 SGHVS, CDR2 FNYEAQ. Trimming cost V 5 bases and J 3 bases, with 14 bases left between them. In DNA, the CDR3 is TGTGCCAGCAGCGCAACGGACGGACTCTACGAGCAGTACTTC. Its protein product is CASSATDGLYEQYF.

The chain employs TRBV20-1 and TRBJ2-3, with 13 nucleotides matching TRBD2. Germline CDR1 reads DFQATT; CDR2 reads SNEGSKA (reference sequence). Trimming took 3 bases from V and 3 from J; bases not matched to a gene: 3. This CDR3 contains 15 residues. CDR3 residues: CSARGLAGKTDTQYF. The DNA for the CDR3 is TGCAGTGCTAGGGGACTAGCGGGGAAGACAGATACGCAGTATTTT.

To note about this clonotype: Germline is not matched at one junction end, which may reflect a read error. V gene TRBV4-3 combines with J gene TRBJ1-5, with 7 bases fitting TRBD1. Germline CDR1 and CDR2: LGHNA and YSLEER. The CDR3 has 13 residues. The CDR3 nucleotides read TGCGCCAGCAGCCAAGAGGGGGGACAGCGCATGAGTTTT. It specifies CASSQEGGQRMSF.

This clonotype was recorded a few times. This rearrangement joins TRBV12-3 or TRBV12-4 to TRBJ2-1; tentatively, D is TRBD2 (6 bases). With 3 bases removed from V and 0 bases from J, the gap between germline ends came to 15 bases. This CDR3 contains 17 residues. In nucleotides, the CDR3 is TGTGCCAGCAGTTTCTTCCTAGGAGGGAACTCCTACAATGAGCAGTTCTTC. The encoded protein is CASSFFLGGNSYNEQFF.

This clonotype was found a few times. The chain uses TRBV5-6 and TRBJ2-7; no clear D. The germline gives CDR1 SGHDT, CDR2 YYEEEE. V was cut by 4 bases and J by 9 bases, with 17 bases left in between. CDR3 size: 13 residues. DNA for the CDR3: TGTGCCAGCAGCCCCGGGCCCCGCTGCCCGCAGTACTTC. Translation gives CASSPGPRCPQYF. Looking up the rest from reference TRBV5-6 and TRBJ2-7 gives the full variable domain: DAGVTQSPTHLIKTRGQQVTLRCSPKSGHDTVSWYQQALGQGPQFIFQYYEEEERQRGNFPDRFSGHQFPNYSSELNVNALLLGDSALYLCASSPGPRCPQYFGPGTRLTVT.